The 17 T cell receptor beta chains below all came from one sample that was sequenced in a study of cytomegalovirus exposure and HLA in healthy donors. The PCR ran on 60 Vbeta and 13 Jbeta primers. Libraries were prepared by immunoSEQ multiplex PCR; TCRdb keeps only in-frame clonotypes and omits some of them. The profile shows under 200,000 clones, about four fifths of them singletons. The sample taken for sequencing was PBMCs. The receptors derive from a male donor in good health and CMV-seropositive.

This clone was detected once. The rearrangement joins TRBV7-2 to TRBJ2-5, with TRBD1 as a possible D gene (6 bases). With 2 bases removed from V and 1 base from J, the gap between germline ends came to 8 bases. The CDR3 contains 14 residues. CDR1 and CDR2 from the germline V gene are SGHTA and FQGNSA. The chain's CDR3 is CASSLSRGQETQYF. DNA of the CDR3: TGTGCCAGCAGCTTATCCAGGGGCCAAGAGACCCAGTACTTC. Supplemented by reference TRBV7-2 and TRBJ2-5, the full variable domain reads GAGVSQSPSNKVTEKGKDVELRCDPISGHTALYWYRQSLGQGLEFLIYFQGNSAPDKSGLPSDRFSAERTGGSVSTLTIQRTQQEDSAVYLCASSLSRGQETQYFGPGTRLLVL.

CDR3: CASSLRTGTDSNQPQHF. DNA for the CDR3: TGTGCCAGCAGCCTAAGGACCGGGACAGATAGCAATCAGCCCCAGCATTTT. The chain employs TRBV5-8 and TRBJ1-5, with 7 bases aligning to TRBD1. CDR1 SGHTS and CDR2 YDEGEE come from the germline V gene. Unmatched junction bases numbered 10, after V lost 4 bases and J lost 0 bases. The CDR3 covers 17 residues.

The rearrangement links TRBV11-3 to TRBJ2-2, with TRBD1 identical over 10 bases. Germline V gene lookup returns CDR1 SGHNT and CDR2 YENEEA. This CDR3 comprises 14 residues. The V segment lost 5 bases and the J segment 5 bases; nucleotides outside the gene matches: 2. This chain's CDR3 is CASSGTGVTGELFF. CDR3 nucleotides: TGTGCCAGCAGCGGGACAGGGGTAACCGGGGAGCTGTTTTTT.

The gene calls are TRBV5-1 and TRBJ1-2; no definite D call. Trimming cost V 4 bases and J 5 bases, with 12 bases left between them. CDR1 is SGHRS and CDR2 is YFSETQ in the germline V gene. The CDR3 has 13 amino acids. CDR3 DNA sequence: TGCGCCAGCAGCACTCCGAACTTATATGGCTACACCTTC. Translated, it gives CASSTPNLYGYTF.

The chain is built from TRBV27 and TRBJ1-6; unclear D gene. This CDR3 is built from 18 residues. The germline V gene encodes CDR1 MNHEY and CDR2 SMNVEV (reference sequence). Trimming stripped 3 bases from V and 0 bases from J, with 15 bases between. In DNA form, the CDR3 reads TGTGCCAGCAGTTTTGTAGTATCATCGGGCTCCTATAATTCACCCCTCCACTTT. It translates to CASSFVVSSGSYNSPLHF.

The V call is TRBV5-8, the J call TRBJ1-1; D is undetermined. CDR1 is SGHTS, CDR2 YDEGEE, per germline. V was trimmed by 6 bases and J by 5 bases, leaving 17 bases between them. The CDR3 has 14 amino acids. The CDR3 sequence is CASTTVRFTTEAFF. The CDR3, as DNA: TGTGCCAGCACTACCGTCCGCTTTACGACTGAAGCTTTCTTT.

This clone was seen only a few times. The V and J genes are TRBV27 and TRBJ2-3; 7 bases map to TRBD1. CDR1 is MNHEY and CDR2 is SMNVEV in the germline V gene (reference sequence). The CDR3 is 13 amino acids. Trimming removed 6 bases from V and 4 bases from J; junction bases left unmatched: 4. The CDR3 protein is CASRPTGSDTQYF. The CDR3 bases are TGTGCCAGCAGACCGACAGGGTCAGATACGCAGTATTTT.

This rearrangement joins TRBV14 to TRBJ1-3; 8 bases agree with TRBD1. The CDR3 is 16 residues long. V trimming: 2 bases; J trimming: 4 bases; junction bases outside the gene matches: 7. Germline V gives CDR1 SGHDN, CDR2 FVKESK. The CDR3 coding sequence is TGTGCCAGCAGCCAACCGACCAGGGGGCTCGGAAACACCATATATTTT. Its translation is CASSQPTRGLGNTIYF.

This clone was picked up a small number of times. The V call is TRBV28, the J call TRBJ1-2; D is perhaps TRBD1 (5 bases). Between the trimmed V and J ends, which lost 6 bases and 8 bases, there was a span of 19 bases. This CDR3 spans 14 amino acids. Germline values: CDR1 MDHEN, CDR2 SYDVKM. As DNA, the CDR3 is TGTGCCAGCAGCTATCGCGGGACCGGTACCGGCTACACCTTC. This codes for CASSYRGTGTGYTF.

V and J are TRBV7-2 and TRBJ2-1; D might be TRBD2 (6 bases). The CDR3 spans 16 residues. CDR1 is SGHTA and CDR2 is FQGNSA in the germline V gene. The germline V and J ends were trimmed by 4 bases and 5 bases, with 18 bases remaining between them. The DNA for the CDR3 is TGTGCCAGCAGCTCTTTAGCGGCACCAGGGAACAATGAGCAGTTCTTC. Its protein is CASSSLAAPGNNEQFF.

V gene TRBV11-2 combines with J gene TRBJ2-2; possible D gene TRBD2, 5 bases. CDR1 is SGHAT, CDR2 FQNNGV, per germline. The CDR3 is made up of 15 amino acids. V was clipped by 8 bases and J by 6 bases, with 19 bases between them. The DNA for the CDR3 is TGTGCCAGCGCCTTCCCGCGAGGGCAGGCCGGGGAGCTGTTTTTT. Protein: CASAFPRGQAGELFF. Looking up the rest from reference TRBV11-2 and TRBJ2-2 gives the full variable domain: EAGVAQSPRYKIIEKRQSVAFWCNPISGHATLYWYQQILGQGPKLLIQFQNNGVVDDSQLPKDRFSAERLKGVDSTLKIQPAKLEDSAVYLCASAFPRGQAGELFFGEGSRLTVL.

Ten or more counts support this clone. The chain employs TRBV10-1 and TRBJ1-1, with D perhaps matching TRBD1 (5 bases). The ends were cut back, 0 bases at V and 12 bases at J, with 17 bases in the middle. This CDR3 comprises 14 residues. Germline CDR1 and CDR2: WNHNN and SYGVQD (reference sequence). CDR3 amino acids: CASSESTQGVTTFF. CDR3 in DNA: TGCGCCAGCAGTGAGTCGACCCAGGGTGTGACGACTTTCTTT.

Written as DNA, the CDR3 is TGTGCCAGCACCGGGACAGCCGGTGGTCAGCCCCAGCATTTT. It specifies CASTGTAGGQPQHF. This chain uses TRBV6-5 with TRBJ1-5, with 7 nucleotides matching TRBD1. The V gene end was trimmed by 7 bases and the J gene end by 6 bases; junction bases not matched to a gene: 9. CDR3 length: 14 residues. The germline V gene has CDR1 MNHEY and CDR2 SVGAGI.

V usage is TRBV27 and J usage is TRBJ1-2; D unresolved. Trimming pared 6 bases from V and 3 bases from J, leaving 11 bases between. Germline assignment: CDR1 MNHEY and CDR2 SMNVEV (reference sequence). There are 13 residues in the CDR3. CDR3 DNA: TGTGCCAGCAGGGCGGGAGGGTACTATGGCTACACCTTC. This encodes CASRAGGYYGYTF.

In its sample, this clone was seen a few times. The gene calls are TRBV28 and TRBJ2-1, with D maybe TRBD1 (6 bases). This CDR3 is 14 amino acids long. V was pared by 3 bases and J by 3 bases, with 9 bases between. The germline V gene has CDR1 MDHEN and CDR2 SYDVKM. The CDR3 DNA follows: TGTGCCAGCAGTTTCTCGGACAGCTACAATGAGCAGTTCTTC. The encoded protein is CASSFSDSYNEQFF.

V gene TRBV5-4 combines with J gene TRBJ1-6; D unresolved. This CDR3 is 13 amino acids long. With 0 bases removed from V and 10 bases from J, the gap between germline ends came to 8 bases. The germline V gene has CDR1 SGHNT and CDR2 YYREEE (reference sequence). In DNA, the CDR3 is TGTGCCAGCAGCTTGGAAGCGACCTCACCCCTCCACTTT. Translated, it gives CASSLEATSPLHF.

The V gene is TRBV2, the J gene TRBJ1-4; a possible D gene is TRBD1 (5 bases). CDR1 is SNHLY, CDR2 FYNNEI, per germline. CDR3 length: 14 amino acids. The V end was cut by 4 bases, the J end by 7 bases, with 13 bases between. CDR3 amino acids: CASSGTRRVEKLFF. Written as DNA, the CDR3 is TGTGCCAGCAGTGGAACGCGCAGGGTTGAAAAACTGTTTTTT.